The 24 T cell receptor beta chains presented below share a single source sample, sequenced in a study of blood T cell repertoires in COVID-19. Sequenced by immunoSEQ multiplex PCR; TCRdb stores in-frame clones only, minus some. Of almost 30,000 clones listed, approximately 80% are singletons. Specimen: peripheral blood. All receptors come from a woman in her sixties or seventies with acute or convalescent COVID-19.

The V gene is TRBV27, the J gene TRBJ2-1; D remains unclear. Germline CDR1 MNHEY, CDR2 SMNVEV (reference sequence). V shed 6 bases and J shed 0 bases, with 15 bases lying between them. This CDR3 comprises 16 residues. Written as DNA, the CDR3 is TGTGCCAGCAGGTTGACGCGACTTACCTCCTACAATGAGCAGTTCTTC. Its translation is CASRLTRLTSYNEQFF.

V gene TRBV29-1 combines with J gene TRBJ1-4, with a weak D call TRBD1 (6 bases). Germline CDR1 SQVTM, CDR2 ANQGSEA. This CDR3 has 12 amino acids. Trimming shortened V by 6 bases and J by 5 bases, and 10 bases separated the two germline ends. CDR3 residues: CSVTGRNEKLFF. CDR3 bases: TGCAGCGTAACAGGGCGGAATGAAAAACTGTTTTTT.

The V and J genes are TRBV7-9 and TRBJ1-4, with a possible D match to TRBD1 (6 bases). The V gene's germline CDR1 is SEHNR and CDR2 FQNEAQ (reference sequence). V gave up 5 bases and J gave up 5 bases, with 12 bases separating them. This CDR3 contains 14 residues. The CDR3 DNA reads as TGTGCCAGCAGCACAATACAGGGAAATGAAAAACTGTTTTTT. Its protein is CASSTIQGNEKLFF. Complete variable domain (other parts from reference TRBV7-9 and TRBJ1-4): DTGVSQNPRHKITKRGQNVTFRCDPISEHNRLYWYRQTLGQGPEFLTYFQNEAQLEKSRLLSDRFSAERPKGSFSTLEIQRTEQGDSAMYLCASSTIQGNEKLFFGSGTQLSVL.

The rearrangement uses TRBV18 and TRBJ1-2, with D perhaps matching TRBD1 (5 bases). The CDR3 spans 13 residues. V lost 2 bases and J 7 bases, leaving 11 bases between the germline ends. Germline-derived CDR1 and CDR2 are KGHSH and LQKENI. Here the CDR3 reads CASSPGGIGGYTF. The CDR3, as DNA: TGTGCCAGCTCACCAGGGGGGATAGGTGGCTACACCTTC.

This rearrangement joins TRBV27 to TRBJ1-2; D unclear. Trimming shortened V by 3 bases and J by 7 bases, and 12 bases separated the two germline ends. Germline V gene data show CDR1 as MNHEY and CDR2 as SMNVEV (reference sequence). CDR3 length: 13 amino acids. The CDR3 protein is CASSLIGRGGYTF. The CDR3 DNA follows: TGTGCCAGCAGTTTGATAGGGCGGGGTGGCTACACCTTC.

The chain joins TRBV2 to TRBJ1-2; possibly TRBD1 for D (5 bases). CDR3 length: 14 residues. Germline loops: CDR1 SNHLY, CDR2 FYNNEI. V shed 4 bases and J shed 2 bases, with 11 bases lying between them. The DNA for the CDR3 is TGTGCCAGCAGTGCTGCAGGGATGAACTATGGCTACACCTTC. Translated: CASSAAGMNYGYTF.

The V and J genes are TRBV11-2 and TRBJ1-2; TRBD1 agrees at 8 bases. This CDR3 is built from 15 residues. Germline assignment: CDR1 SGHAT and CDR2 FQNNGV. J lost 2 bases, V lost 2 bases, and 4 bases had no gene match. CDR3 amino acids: CASSLRTGWNYGYTF. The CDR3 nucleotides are TGTGCCAGCAGCTTACGGACAGGGTGGAACTATGGCTACACCTTC.

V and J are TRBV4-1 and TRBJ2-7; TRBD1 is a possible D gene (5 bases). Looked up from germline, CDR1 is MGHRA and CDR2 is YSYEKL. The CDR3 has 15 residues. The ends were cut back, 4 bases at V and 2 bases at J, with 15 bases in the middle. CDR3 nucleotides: TGCGCCAGCAGCCCCCTTCGAACAGGTACCTACGAGCAGTACTTC. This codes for CASSPLRTGTYEQYF.

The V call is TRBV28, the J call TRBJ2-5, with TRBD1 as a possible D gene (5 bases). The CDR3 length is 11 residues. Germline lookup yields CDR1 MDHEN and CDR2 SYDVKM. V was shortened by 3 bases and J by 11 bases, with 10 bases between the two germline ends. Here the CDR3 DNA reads TGTGCCAGCAGTTTGAAGGACAAGCAGTACTTC. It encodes CASSLKDKQYF.

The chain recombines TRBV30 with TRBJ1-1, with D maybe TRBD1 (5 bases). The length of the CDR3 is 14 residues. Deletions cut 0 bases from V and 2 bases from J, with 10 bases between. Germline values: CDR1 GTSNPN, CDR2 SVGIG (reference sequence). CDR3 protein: CAWSVGVGNTEAFF. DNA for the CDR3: TGTGCCTGGAGTGTAGGGGTAGGAAACACTGAAGCTTTCTTT.

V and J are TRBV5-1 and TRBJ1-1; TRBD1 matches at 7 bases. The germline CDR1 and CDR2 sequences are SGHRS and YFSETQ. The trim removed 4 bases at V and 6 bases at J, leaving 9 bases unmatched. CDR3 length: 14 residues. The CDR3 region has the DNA TGCGCCAGCAGCCCCACCTCAGGGGGTTCTGAAGCTTTCTTT. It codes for CASSPTSGGSEAFF.

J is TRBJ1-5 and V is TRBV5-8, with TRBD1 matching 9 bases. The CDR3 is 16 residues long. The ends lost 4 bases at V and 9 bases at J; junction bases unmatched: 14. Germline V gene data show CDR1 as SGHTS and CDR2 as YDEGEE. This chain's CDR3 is CASSRLGGQGLAPQHF. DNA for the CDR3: TGTGCCAGCAGCCGCCTGGGAGGACAGGGGCTTGCGCCCCAGCATTTT.

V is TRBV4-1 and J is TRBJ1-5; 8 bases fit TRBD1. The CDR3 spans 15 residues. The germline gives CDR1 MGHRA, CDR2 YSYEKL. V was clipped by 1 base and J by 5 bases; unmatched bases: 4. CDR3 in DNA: TGCGCCAGCAGCCAAGTTGACAGGGGAGATCAGCCCCAGCATTTT. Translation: CASSQVDRGDQPQHF.

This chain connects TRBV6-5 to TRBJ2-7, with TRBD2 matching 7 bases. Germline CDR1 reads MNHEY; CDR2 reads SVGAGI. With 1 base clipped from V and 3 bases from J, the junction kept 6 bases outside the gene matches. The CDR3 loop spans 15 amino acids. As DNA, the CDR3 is TGTGCCAGCAGTTACTGGGGGTCTAGCGGCTACGAGCAGTACTTC. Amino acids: CASSYWGSSGYEQYF.

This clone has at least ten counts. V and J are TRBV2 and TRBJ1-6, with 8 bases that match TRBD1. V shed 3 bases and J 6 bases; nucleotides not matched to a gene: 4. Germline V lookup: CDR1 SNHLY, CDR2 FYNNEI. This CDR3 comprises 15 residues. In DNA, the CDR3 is TGTGCCAGCAGTGACTTGCAGGGGGCTAATTCACCCCTCCACTTT. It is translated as CASSDLQGANSPLHF. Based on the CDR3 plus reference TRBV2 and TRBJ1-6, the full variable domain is EPEVTQTPSHQVTQMGQEVILRCVPISNHLYFYWYRQILGQKVEFLVSFYNNEISEKSEIFDDQFSVERPDGSNFTLKIRSTKLEDSAMYFCASSDLQGANSPLHFGNGTRLTVT.

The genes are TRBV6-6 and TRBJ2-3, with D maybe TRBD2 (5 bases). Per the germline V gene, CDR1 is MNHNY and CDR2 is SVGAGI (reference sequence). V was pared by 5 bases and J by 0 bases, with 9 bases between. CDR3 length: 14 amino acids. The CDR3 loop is CASSKRTSTDTQYF. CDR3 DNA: TGTGCCAGCAGTAAACGGACTAGCACAGATACGCAGTATTTT.

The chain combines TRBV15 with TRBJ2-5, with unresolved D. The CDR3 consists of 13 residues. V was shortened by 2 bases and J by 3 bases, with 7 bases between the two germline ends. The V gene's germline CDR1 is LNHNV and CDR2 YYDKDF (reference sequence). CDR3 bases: TGTGCCACCAGCAGACTTCTAAAAGAGACCCAGTACTTC. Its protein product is CATSRLLKETQYF.

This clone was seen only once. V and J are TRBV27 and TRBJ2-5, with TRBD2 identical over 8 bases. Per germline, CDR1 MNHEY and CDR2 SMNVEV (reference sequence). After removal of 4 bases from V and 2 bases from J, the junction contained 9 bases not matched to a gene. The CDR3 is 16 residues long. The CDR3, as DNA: TGTGCCAGCAGTTCCTCTATCGGGGGGGAACAAGAGACCCAGTACTTC. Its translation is CASSSSIGGEQETQYF.

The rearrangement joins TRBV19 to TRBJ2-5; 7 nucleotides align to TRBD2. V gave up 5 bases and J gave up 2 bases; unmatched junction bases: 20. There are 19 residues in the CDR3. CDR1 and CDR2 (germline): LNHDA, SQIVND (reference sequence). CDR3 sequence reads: CASSARRVTSKWLQETQYF. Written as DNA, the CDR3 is TGTGCCAGTAGTGCCCGACGTGTGACTAGCAAATGGCTACAAGAGACCCAGTACTTC.

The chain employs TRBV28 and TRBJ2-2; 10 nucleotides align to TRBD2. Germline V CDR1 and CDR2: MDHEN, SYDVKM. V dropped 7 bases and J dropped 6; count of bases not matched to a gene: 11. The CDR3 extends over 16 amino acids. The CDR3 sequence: CASTPSGSLRSGELFF. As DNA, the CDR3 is TGTGCCAGCACGCCTAGCGGGAGTTTAAGATCCGGGGAGCTGTTTTTT.

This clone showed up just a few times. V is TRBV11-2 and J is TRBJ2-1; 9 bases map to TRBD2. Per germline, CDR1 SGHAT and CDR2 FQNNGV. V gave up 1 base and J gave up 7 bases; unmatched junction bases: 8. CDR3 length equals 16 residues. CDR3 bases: TGTGCCAGCAGCTTAGTATTGGCTAGCGGGAAGAATGAGCAGTTCTTC. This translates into CASSLVLASGKNEQFF.

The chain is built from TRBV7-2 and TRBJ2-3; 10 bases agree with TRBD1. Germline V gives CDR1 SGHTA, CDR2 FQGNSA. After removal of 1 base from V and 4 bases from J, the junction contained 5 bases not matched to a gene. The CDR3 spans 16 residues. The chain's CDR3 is CASSLVTGGVADTQYF. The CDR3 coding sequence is TGTGCCAGCAGCTTAGTGACAGGGGGCGTAGCAGATACGCAGTATTTT.

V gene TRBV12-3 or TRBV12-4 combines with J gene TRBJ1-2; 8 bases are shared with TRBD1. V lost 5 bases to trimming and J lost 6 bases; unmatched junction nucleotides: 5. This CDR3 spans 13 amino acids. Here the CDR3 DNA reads TGTGCCAGCAGTGGGGACAGGAGAGATGGCTACACCTTC. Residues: CASSGDRRDGYTF.

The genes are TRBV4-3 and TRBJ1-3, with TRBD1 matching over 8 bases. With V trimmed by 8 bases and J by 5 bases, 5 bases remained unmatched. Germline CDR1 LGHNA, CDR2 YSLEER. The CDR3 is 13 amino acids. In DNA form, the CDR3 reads TGCGCCAGCTCCCGGACAGGGCGAAACACCATATATTTT. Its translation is CASSRTGRNTIYF.